Below, 21 T cell receptor beta chains from the same sample are listed, as sequenced in a study of T cell repertoires in aging, cancer and after chemotherapy. TRB rearrangements spanning V, D and J were amplified using mixed TRB-A/B primers. TCRdb redid the calling of the multiplex PCR reads with MiXCR, one entry per CDR3 protein. The sample has some 6,000 distinct CDR3 sequences, roughly 30% seen once. Amplification of TCR beta used genomic DNA extracted from peripheral blood. The sample comprised blood. Receptors were obtained from a human donor in good health.

The V and J genes are TRBV6-2 or TRBV6-3 and TRBJ1-2, with D maybe TRBD1 (6 bases). Germline CDR1 is MNHEY and CDR2 is SVGEGT. The CDR3 loop spans 14 amino acids. With 5 bases removed from V and 4 bases from J, the gap between germline ends came to 14 bases. CDR3 in amino acids: CASSPRTEFYGYTF. DNA of the CDR3: TGTGCCAGCAGTCCCCGGACAGAATTCTATGGCTACACCTTC.

The DNA for the CDR3 is TGTGCCAGCAGCCTATCAGCGGGGACCAGCACAGATACGCAGTATTTT. Residues: CASSLSAGTSTDTQYF. The rearrangement joins TRBV11-3 to TRBJ2-3, with TRBD2 matching over 7 bases. Germline CDR1 SGHNT, CDR2 YENEEA. Losses at the gene ends were 5 bases for V and 0 bases for J; bases not matched to a gene: 8. The CDR3 runs 16 residues.

This clonotype is labeled medium-sized. The rearrangement joins TRBV6-2 or TRBV6-3 to TRBJ2-3, with TRBD2 matching 8 bases. Germline CDR1 is MNHEY and CDR2 is SVGEGT. The ends lost 4 bases at V and 5 bases at J; junction bases unmatched: 5. The CDR3 is made up of 14 amino acids. CDR3 in DNA: TGTGCCAGCAGTTCGGGACTAGAAATAGATACGCAGTATTTT. Protein: CASSSGLEIDTQYF.

The gene calls are TRBV5-5 and TRBJ2-7; D ambiguous. Germline V gene data show CDR1 as SGHKS and CDR2 as YYEKEE (reference sequence). The V and J ends lost 1 base and 2 bases respectively, with 7 bases between them. This CDR3 comprises 13 residues. The CDR3 region has the DNA TGTGCCAGCAGCTTGATAGGGACCTACGAGCAGTACTTC. It specifies CASSLIGTYEQYF.

This clonotype was counted a few times. V and J are TRBV14 and TRBJ1-2; D call uncertain. With 4 bases removed from V and 2 bases from J, the gap between germline ends came to 5 bases. Per the germline V gene, CDR1 is SGHDN and CDR2 is FVKESK. The CDR3 covers 12 residues. The CDR3 nucleotides read TGTGCCAGCAGCCCCGCGAACTATGGCTACACCTTC. Translation: CASSPANYGYTF.

Of note for this clonotype: Just one base apart from a much larger clone, this may be a read error. The V call is TRBV18, the J call TRBJ2-1; the D is unclear. Trimming took 5 bases from V and 10 from J, leaving 15 bases between them. This CDR3 contains 13 residues. Looked up from germline, CDR1 is KGHSH and CDR2 is LQKENI. The CDR3 bases are TGTGCCAGCTCATTCTTGCAGAACGACGAGCAGTTCTTC. It codes for CASSFLQNDEQFF.

Only a few counts were recorded for this clonotype. This chain connects TRBV7-6 to TRBJ1-2; D uncertain. The CDR3 runs 13 residues. Germline V CDR1 and CDR2: SGHVS, FNYEAQ. Trimming stripped 5 bases from V and 8 bases from J, with 15 bases between. The chain's CDR3 is CASSPLGLRGYTF. Written as DNA, the CDR3 is TGTGCCAGCAGCCCCCTGGGCCTGCGGGGCTACACCTTC.

There are a few counts of this clonotype. The genes are TRBV12-3 or TRBV12-4 and TRBJ2-2; 7 bases map to TRBD2. The CDR3 is made up of 14 amino acids. V shed 8 bases, J shed 5 bases, and the junction held 8 bases outside the gene matches. In nucleotides, the CDR3 is TGTGCCAGCTCGGGAGGTCCGGGAACCGGGGAGCTGTTTTTT. Translated, it gives CASSGGPGTGELFF.

The chain joins TRBV5-5 to TRBJ2-7; 7 bases line up with TRBD2. Germline lookup yields CDR1 SGHKS and CDR2 YYEKEE (reference sequence). There are 15 residues in the CDR3. V dropped 2 bases and J dropped 9; count of bases not matched to a gene: 14. As DNA, the CDR3 is TGTGCCAGCAGCTTAAGCGGGGAAAGGTTTACGCCGCAGTACTTC. Amino acids: CASSLSGERFTPQYF.

Comments on this clonotype: Given a much more abundant clone one base away, this may be a read error. This rearrangement joins TRBV12-3 or TRBV12-4 to TRBJ1-4, with a possible D match to TRBD1 (6 bases). The CDR3 loop spans 14 amino acids. The CDR3 sequence: CASSLSQGGERLFF. The CDR3 DNA reads TGTGCCAGCAGTTTATCACAGGGCGGAGAAAGACTGTTTTTT.

This clonotype was seen a few times. The V call is TRBV7-9, the J call TRBJ2-1; tentative D call: TRBD2 (6 bases). The CDR3 covers 16 residues. CDR1 is SEHNR and CDR2 is FQNEAQ in the germline V gene (reference sequence). V lost 5 bases and J 0 bases, leaving 14 bases between the germline ends. The DNA of the CDR3 is TGTGCCAGCAGCCCTTCGGGGGATAGCTCCTACAATGAGCAGTTCTTC. Translating it yields CASSPSGDSSYNEQFF.

This clonotype qualifies as medium-sized (0.01 to 0.1%). This chain links TRBV29-1 with TRBJ2-3; 7 bases are shared with TRBD2. This CDR3 is built from 15 residues. Germline values: CDR1 SQVTM, CDR2 ANQGSEA. The J segment lost 0 bases and the V segment lost 5 bases, leaving 8 bases of the junction unmatched. Here the CDR3 reads CSVRDYITSTDTQYF. CDR3 sequence (DNA): TGCAGCGTTCGGGACTACATTACTAGCACAGATACGCAGTATTTT.

The genes are TRBV6-5 and TRBJ2-1, with TRBD2 matching over 14 bases. V lost 5 bases, J lost 3 bases, and 6 bases stayed unmatched. Germline CDR1 reads MNHEY; CDR2 reads SVGAGI. CDR3 size: 17 residues. CDR3 DNA: TGTGCCAGCAGTGTTGGGACTAGCGGGAGATTCTACAATGAGCAGTTCTTC. This translates into CASSVGTSGRFYNEQFF.

This clonotype is medium-sized in the sample. V and J are TRBV19 and TRBJ2-7; D remains ambiguous. Germline lookup yields CDR1 LNHDA and CDR2 SQIVND (reference sequence). The CDR3 covers 14 residues. With 1 base removed from V and 0 bases from J, the gap between germline ends came to 7 bases. The CDR3 sequence is CASSIGWTSYEQYF. Here the CDR3 DNA reads TGTGCCAGTAGTATAGGCTGGACCTCCTACGAGCAGTACTTC.

The genes are TRBV28 and TRBJ1-5, with D uncertain. The CDR3 is made up of 13 amino acids. Germline loops: CDR1 MDHEN, CDR2 SYDVKM. V was clipped by 2 bases and J by 4 bases, with 6 bases between them. Written as DNA, the CDR3 is TGTGCCAGCAGTTTAGTAAGTAATCAGCCCCAGCATTTT. It translates to CASSLVSNQPQHF.

This clonotype was counted a few times. This rearrangement joins TRBV5-1 to TRBJ2-5; 7 positions agree with TRBD1. Losses at the gene ends were 4 bases for V and 2 bases for J; bases not matched to a gene: 5. CDR1 SGHRS and CDR2 YFSETQ come from the germline V gene. The CDR3 is 14 amino acids. CDR3 DNA: TGCGCCAGCAGCAGGGACAGCTCACAAGAGACCCAGTACTTC. It codes for CASSRDSSQETQYF.

This chain connects TRBV4-3 to TRBJ2-7; 12 nucleotides line up with TRBD2. The junction had 3 bases not matched to a gene; V was cut back by 4 bases and J by 2 bases. Germline CDR1 and CDR2: LGHNA and YSLEER. This CDR3 contains 15 residues. CDR3 loop: CASSLGLAGTYEQYF. CDR3 coding DNA: TGCGCCAGCAGCCTAGGACTAGCGGGGACCTACGAGCAGTACTTC.

The chain couples TRBV5-4 to TRBJ2-6, with D perhaps assigned TRBD1 or TRBD2 (5 bases each). The V end was cut by 4 bases, the J end by 3 bases, with 14 bases between. The CDR3 extends over 16 amino acids. The germline V gene encodes CDR1 SGHNT and CDR2 YYREEE (reference sequence). As DNA, the CDR3 is TGTGCCAGCAGCCGAGATACTAGGGGTGGGGCCAACGTCCTGACTTTC. This gives the protein CASSRDTRGGANVLTF.

This clonotype is medium-sized (0.01 to 0.1%) in the sample. The V call is TRBV29-1, the J call TRBJ2-2; unclear D gene. Germline V gene lookup returns CDR1 SQVTM and CDR2 ANQGSEA. V was trimmed by 3 bases and J by 0 bases, leaving 11 bases between them. The CDR3 loop spans 15 amino acids. CDR3 nucleotide sequence: TGCAGCGTTGAGGCCACAAACGCGAACACCGGGGAGCTGTTTTTT. Amino acid sequence: CSVEATNANTGELFF.

This clonotype was detected only a few times. CDR3 residues: CASRWGTEAFF. The CDR3 coding sequence is TGTGCCAGCAGGTGGGGCACTGAAGCTTTCTTT. The chain carries TRBV12-3 or TRBV12-4 and TRBJ1-1; D not certain. Trimming took 6 bases from V and 4 from J, leaving 6 bases between them. The CDR3 spans 11 residues.

V gene TRBV7-2 combines with J gene TRBJ2-3; TRBD2 matches 7 bases. Germline CDR1 and CDR2: SGHTA and FQGNSA. CDR3 length equals 17 residues. Losses at the gene ends were 0 bases for V and 1 base for J; bases not matched to a gene: 7. CDR3 residues: CASSLAGGPGGTDTQYF. CDR3 sequence (DNA): TGTGCCAGCAGCTTAGCGGGAGGGCCGGGGGGCACAGATACGCAGTATTTT.